One sample yielded the 10 T cell receptor beta chains listed below, sequenced in a study of blood T cell repertoires in COVID-19. Here immunoSEQ multiplex PCR was the method, and the copy in TCRdb shows in-frame clones only, minus some. The sample carries 80,000 to 100,000 clones, around 90% recorded once. Sequenced: peripheral blood. These receptor sequences come from a human donor with COVID-19, enrolled during active disease. The donor label of this sample is uncertain.

Comments on this clone: At the DNA level, this CDR3 is encoded by other sequences in the same sample as well. V and J are TRBV2 and TRBJ1-5; perhaps TRBD1 as D (5 bases). This CDR3 comprises 12 residues. Between the trimmed V and J ends, which lost 6 bases and 4 bases, there was a span of 7 bases. Germline V gene data show CDR1 as SNHLY and CDR2 as FYNNEI. The CDR3 sequence is CASSQGNQPQHF. CDR3 DNA: TGTGCCAGCAGCCAGGGTAATCAGCCCCAGCATTTT. Full variable domain (remainder filled in from reference TRBV2 and TRBJ1-5): EPEVTQTPSHQVTQMGQEVILRCVPISNHLYFYWYRQILGQKVEFLVSFYNNEISEKSEIFDDQFSVERPDGSNFTLKIRSTKLEDSAMYFCASSQGNQPQHFGDGTRLSIL.

The rearrangement uses TRBV27 and TRBJ2-1; a possible D gene is TRBD2 (5 bases). The germline CDR1 and CDR2 sequences are MNHEY and SMNVEV (reference sequence). Trimming removed 5 bases at V and 1 base at J, with 15 bases between. CDR3 size: 16 residues. Written as DNA, the CDR3 is TGTGCCAGCAGTACACTAGGTACCCTTTCCTACAATGAGCAGTTCTTC. Protein sequence: CASSTLGTLSYNEQFF.

This clone was detected once. The chain uses TRBV6-5 and TRBJ1-1; the D is unclear. This CDR3 spans 15 amino acids. The germline CDR1 and CDR2 sequences are MNHEY and SVGAGI. V was shortened by 11 bases and J by 5 bases, with 24 bases between the two germline ends. The DNA for the CDR3 is TGTGCCGTCGGAGGAGAGCTCGGAAAACCTACTGAAGCTTTCTTT. As protein: CAVGGELGKPTEAFF.

The rearrangement joins TRBV3-1 (or the pseudogene TRBV3-2) to TRBJ1-2; 8 bases are shared with TRBD1. This CDR3 has 15 amino acids. Germline V CDR1 and CDR2: LGHDT, YNNKEL (reference sequence). Losses at the gene ends were 1 base for V and 2 bases for J; bases not matched to a gene: 3. The CDR3 DNA is TGTGCCAGCAGCCAAGGACAGGGGCTGAACTATGGCTACACCTTC. Translating gives CASSQGQGLNYGYTF.

V gene TRBV5-1 combines with J gene TRBJ1-2, with 9 bases aligning to TRBD1. Germline values: CDR1 SGHRS, CDR2 YFSETQ. The length of the CDR3 is 15 residues. V lost 7 bases to trimming and J lost 2 bases; unmatched junction nucleotides: 9. The CDR3 loop reads CASAPGQGGNYGYTF. CDR3 DNA sequence: TGCGCCAGCGCCCCGGGACAGGGAGGAAACTATGGCTACACCTTC.

The chain couples TRBV7-2 to TRBJ1-2; the match to TRBD1 covers 7 bases. CDR1 is SGHTA, CDR2 FQGNSA, per germline. The CDR3 spans 14 residues. V was clipped by 4 bases and J by 7 bases; unmatched bases: 9. Here the CDR3 DNA reads TGTGCCAGCAGCTCCTACAGGGGATTCGGTGGCTACACCTTC. It yields the protein CASSSYRGFGGYTF. The full variable domain, in which reference TRBV7-2 and TRBJ1-2 provide the parts outside the CDR3, is GAGVSQSPSNKVTEKGKDVELRCDPISGHTALYWYRQSLGQGLEFLIYFQGNSAPDKSGLPSDRFSAERTGGSVSTLTIQRTQQEDSAVYLCASSSYRGFGGYTFGSGTRLTVV.

The V gene is TRBV7-9, the J gene TRBJ2-1; D may be TRBD2 (5 bases). The V gene's germline CDR1 is SEHNR and CDR2 FQNEAQ (reference sequence). The CDR3 covers 16 residues. V was cut by 6 bases and J by 4 bases, with 19 bases left in between. CDR3 residues: CASRERRQASYNEQFF. The CDR3 nucleotides are TGTGCCAGCAGAGAGCGGAGGCAGGCCTCGTACAATGAGCAGTTCTTC.

In this sample, this clone turned up a few times. The chain joins TRBV29-1 to TRBJ1-1; D is ambiguous. Trimming pared 4 bases from V and 4 bases from J, leaving 13 bases between. The germline V gene encodes CDR1 SQVTM and CDR2 ANQGSEA. CDR3 length: 13 amino acids. The CDR3 region has the DNA TGCAGCGTTGTGAGGGTAAGCATCACTGAAGCTTTCTTT. This translates into CSVVRVSITEAFF. Full variable domain (missing parts from reference TRBV29-1 and TRBJ1-1): SAVISQKPSRDICQRGTSLTIQCQVDSQVTMMFWYRQQPGQSLTLIATANQGSEATYESGFVIDKFPISRPNLTFSTLTVSNMSPEDSSIYLCSVVRVSITEAFFGQGTRLTVV.

DNA of the CDR3: TGTGCCAGCACCCTCTCTGGGACATACGAGCAGTACTTC. It specifies CASTLSGTYEQYF. V and J are TRBV7-9 and TRBJ2-7; perhaps TRBD1 as D (6 bases). Germline lookup yields CDR1 SEHNR and CDR2 FQNEAQ (reference sequence). The CDR3 has 13 residues. Trimming left V 7 bases short and J 4 bases short, with 14 bases between.

For this clone: At one end, the junction sequence differs from germline, possibly due to a read error. This sample includes further DNA sequences coding for the same CDR3. J is TRBJ2-7 and V is TRBV12-5; 10 bases agree with TRBD2. Per the germline V gene, CDR1 is LGHNT and CDR2 is FRNRAP. The CDR3 spans 18 residues. CDR3 nucleotide sequence: TGTGCCAGTGCCTGGGGTAAACCGGGACTAGCGACTACCTACGAGCAGTACTTC. This gives the protein CASAWGKPGLATTYEQYF.